These 13 T cell receptor beta chains originate from one sample sequenced in a study of response to subunit inactivated influenza vaccine. TCRdb analysed the RT-PCR reads with MiXCR anew, one entry per CDR3 protein. Of over 750,000 distinct CDR3 sequences listed, about 20% are singletons. Sequenced material: PBMCs from blood, taken less than 6 days after vaccination. The receptor source for this set is a man aged 50-59 years who received an inactivated influenza vaccine.

This chain links TRBV12-3 or TRBV12-4 with TRBJ2-1; no reliable D call. V was pared by 6 bases and J by 7 bases, with 16 bases between. The CDR3 is 14 residues long. The CDR3 nucleotides are TGTGCCAGCAGGTCGGTGGGGATCGGAAATGAGCAGTTCTTC. Protein sequence: CASRSVGIGNEQFF.

This clonotype was counted a few times. The V and J genes are TRBV19 and TRBJ1-5; possibly TRBD1 for D (5 bases). Trimming removed 5 bases from V and 2 bases from J, with 10 bases in between. The CDR3 spans 14 residues. Germline CDR1 LNHDA, CDR2 SQIVND (reference sequence). CDR3 loop: CASSSLGGNQPQHF. In nucleotides, the CDR3 is TGTGCCAGTAGTTCCCTGGGGGGCAATCAGCCCCAGCATTTT.

The V and J genes are TRBV20-1 and TRBJ2-1, with 12 nucleotides matching TRBD2. V was pared by 6 bases and J by 6 bases, with 6 bases of the junction left unmatched. The germline CDR1 and CDR2 sequences are DFQATT and SNEGSKA (reference sequence). The CDR3 has 14 residues. This CDR3 is CSATGTSGLNEQFF. CDR3 coding DNA: TGCAGTGCGACCGGGACTAGCGGGCTCAATGAGCAGTTCTTC.

The chain carries TRBV18 and TRBJ1-4, with no clear D. V lost 0 bases and J lost 8, with 10 bases in between. The CDR3 sequence is 14 residues long. CDR1 and CDR2 (germline): KGHSH, LQKENI. Written as DNA, the CDR3 is TGTGCCAGCTCACCACCGATCGTCCGGGAAAAACTGTTTTTT. Translating gives CASSPPIVREKLFF.

This clonotype was detected a few times. This sequence joins TRBV3-1 and TRBJ2-1; D is unresolved. Germline-derived CDR1 and CDR2 are LGHDT and YNNKEL (reference sequence). The V end was cut by 2 bases, the J end by 0 bases, with 11 bases between. CDR3 length equals 16 residues. CDR3 sequence reads: CASSQRLQSSYNEQFF. The CDR3 nucleotides are TGTGCCAGCAGCCAACGGTTGCAGAGCTCCTACAATGAGCAGTTCTTC.

This chain uses TRBV15 with TRBJ1-2, with 12 bases aligning to TRBD1. Trimming cost V 5 bases and J 7 bases; bases outside gene matches: 8. Per the germline V gene, CDR1 is LNHNV and CDR2 is YYDKDF (reference sequence). This CDR3 is built from 15 residues. Written as DNA, the CDR3 is TGTGCCACCAGCCGCCAGGGACAGGGGGCATTTGGCTACACCTTC. Protein product: CATSRQGQGAFGYTF.

This clonotype was recorded a few times. The genes are TRBV7-9 and TRBJ2-1, with 7 bases fitting TRBD2. The CDR3 has 16 amino acids. The germline V gene has CDR1 SEHNR and CDR2 FQNEAQ (reference sequence). V lost 5 bases, J lost 4 bases, and 11 bases stayed unmatched. Here the CDR3 DNA reads TGTGCCAGCAGCCCAACTAGCGTAAGGATTTACAATGAGCAGTTCTTC. This sequence encodes CASSPTSVRIYNEQFF.

This clonotype was seen a handful of times. The chain recombines TRBV10-3 with TRBJ2-5; D unclear. Germline values: CDR1 ENHRY, CDR2 SYGVKD. This CDR3 has 13 amino acids. Trimming took 4 bases from V and 2 from J, leaving 8 bases between them. In nucleotides, the CDR3 is TGTGCCATCAGTGCCGGACCACAAGAGACCCAGTACTTC. Its translation: CAISAGPQETQYF.

In this sample, this clonotype turned up many times. The J gene is TRBJ2-5, the V gene TRBV7-2; D unclear. CDR3 length: 13 amino acids. V dropped 4 bases and J dropped 2 bases, with 8 bases sitting between them. Germline assignment: CDR1 SGHTA and CDR2 FQGNSA. The CDR3 DNA is TGTGCCAGCAGCTCACCCCAACAAGAGACCCAGTACTTC. Encoded protein: CASSSPQQETQYF.

The rearrangement uses TRBV20-1 and TRBJ2-3; 9 nucleotides agree with TRBD2. Germline V CDR1 and CDR2: DFQATT, SNEGSKA (reference sequence). Trimming at V came to 6 bases and at J to 5 bases, leaving 15 bases not matched to a gene. This CDR3 spans 16 amino acids. In DNA, the CDR3 is TGCAGTGCGCCCCCCCTTAGCGGGAGAATGATAGATACGCAGTATTTT. This translates into CSAPPLSGRMIDTQYF.

The chain employs TRBV12-3 or TRBV12-4 and TRBJ1-1; 7 bases agree with TRBD1. This CDR3 has 11 amino acids. V gave up 7 bases and J gave up 7 bases; unmatched junction bases: 3. The CDR3 DNA reads as TGTGCCAGCAATAACAGGGGTGAAGCTTTCTTT. This encodes CASNNRGEAFF.

The chain combines TRBV9 with TRBJ2-5; weak D call: TRBD2 (5 bases). CDR1 is SGDLS, CDR2 YYNGEE, per germline. Trimming stripped 2 bases from V and 1 base from J, with 15 bases between. This CDR3 has 16 residues. CDR3 DNA sequence: TGTGCCAGCAGCGTTAGCCCTCGTGAGGGCCAAGAGACCCAGTACTTC. It specifies CASSVSPREGQETQYF.

The chain recombines TRBV5-1 with TRBJ2-6; tentatively, D is TRBD2 (5 bases). V lost 0 bases, J lost 1 base, and 8 bases lay in between. Germline lookup yields CDR1 SGHRS and CDR2 YFSETQ. The CDR3 contains 16 residues. The CDR3, as DNA: TGCGCCAGCAGCTTGGACGGGATATCTGGGGCCAACGTCCTGACTTTC. Translation gives CASSLDGISGANVLTF.